The source of this T cell receptor beta chain is a study of response to subunit inactivated influenza vaccine. Study conclusions and caveats: After each seasonal influenza vaccination, few new T cells are recruited, the authors suggested.

The V end was cut by 3 bases, the J end by 2 bases, with 13 bases between. The CDR3 consists of 15 residues. TCRdb redid the calling of the RT-PCR reads with MiXCR, one entry per CDR3 protein. The sample lists about 160,000 distinct CDR3 sequences; roughly a tenth were seen once. This clonotype was counted ten times or more. Its antigen is unknown. V and J are TRBV12-3 or TRBV12-4 and TRBJ1-1, with a weak D call TRBD1 (6 bases). This TCR came from a man in his fifties who received an inactivated influenza vaccine. The sample in question was non-naive T cells sorted from PBMCs, obtained 45 days after vaccination. CDR3: CASSFDRRTNTEAFF. The CDR3 DNA sequence: TGTGCCAGCAGTTTCGACAGGAGGACTAACACTGAAGCTTTCTTT.